A single sample gave rise to the 12 T cell receptor beta chains below, sequenced in a study of T cell changes during pregnancy in multiple sclerosis. Method: immunoSEQ multiplex PCR; TCRdb's copy keeps in-frame clones and lacks some. The data hold roughly 87,000 clones, with roughly nine tenths observed a single time. Sequences were derived from PBMCs, sampled in the first trimester of pregnancy. Receptors originate from a female donor in good health, serving as a control in a pregnancy study. Some clones in this sample may be carry-over from other donors' samples.

This chain connects TRBV6-4 to TRBJ2-2, with D tentatively TRBD2 (5 bases). The CDR3 totals 14 residues. Trimming pared 6 bases from V and 1 base from J, leaving 9 bases between. Looked up from germline, CDR1 is MRHNA and CDR2 is SNTAGT. CDR3 loop: CASRPGLNTGELFF. DNA of the CDR3: TGTGCCAGCAGGCCCGGACTGAACACCGGGGAGCTGTTTTTT.

V and J are TRBV14 and TRBJ2-7, with 12 bases lining up with TRBD1. With 4 bases clipped from V and 2 bases from J, the junction kept 3 bases outside the gene matches. Germline loops: CDR1 SGHDN, CDR2 FVKESK. The CDR3 extends over 15 amino acids. CDR3 region: CASSPGTGGPYEQYF. The CDR3 nucleotides read TGTGCCAGCAGCCCCGGGACAGGGGGCCCCTACGAGCAGTACTTC. Drawing the rest from reference TRBV14 and TRBJ2-7, the complete variable domain is EAGVTQFPSHSVIEKGQTVTLRCDPISGHDNLYWYRRVMGKEIKFLLHFVKESKQDESGMPNNRFLAERTGGTYSTLKVQPAELEDSGVYFCASSPGTGGPYEQYFGPGTRLTVT.

This chain connects TRBV10-3 to TRBJ2-5, with a weak D call TRBD1 (6 bases). In germline, CDR1 is ENHRY, CDR2 SYGVKD. V was shortened by 6 bases and J by 0 bases, with 14 bases between the two germline ends. This CDR3 has 15 residues. Written as DNA, the CDR3 is TGTGCCATCAGGGGAGCAGGGGAGAACCAAGAGACCCAGTACTTC. Translated: CAIRGAGENQETQYF.

The J gene is TRBJ2-1, the V gene TRBV19; 7 bases align to TRBD2. Looked up from germline, CDR1 is LNHDA and CDR2 is SQIVND (reference sequence). V lost 3 bases and J lost 7; bases outside the gene matches: 9. The CDR3 loop spans 15 amino acids. The CDR3 is CASSIPAGLGNEQFF. The DNA for the CDR3 is TGTGCCAGTAGTATCCCAGCGGGATTAGGGAATGAGCAGTTCTTC. Full variable domain (remainder filled in from reference TRBV19 and TRBJ2-1): DGGITQSPKYLFRKEGQNVTLSCEQNLNHDAMYWYRQDPGQGLRLIYYSQIVNDFQKGDIAEGYSVSREKKESFPLTVTSAQKNPTAFYLCASSIPAGLGNEQFFGPGTRLTVL.

To note about this clone: Different DNA sequences within this sample yield the same CDR3. The rearrangement uses TRBV28 and TRBJ1-1, with D tentatively TRBD1 (6 bases). The V gene lost 3 bases and the J gene lost 0 bases, with 8 bases spanning the gap. This CDR3 is 14 amino acids long. Germline V lookup: CDR1 MDHEN, CDR2 SYDVKM. The CDR3 nucleotides are TGTGCCAGCAGTTTGGGGGCCGTGAACACTGAAGCTTTCTTT. It translates to CASSLGAVNTEAFF.

This clone was seen just once. The rearrangement uses TRBV9 and TRBJ2-3; 9 bases align to TRBD2. Germline CDR1 SGDLS, CDR2 YYNGEE. Trimming at V came to 3 bases and at J to 0 bases, leaving 2 bases not matched to a gene. CDR3 length: 15 residues. The CDR3 region has the DNA TGTGCCAGCAGCGGAGGACTAGCGAGCACAGATACGCAGTATTTT. Translation: CASSGGLASTDTQYF.

The J gene is TRBJ2-6, the V gene TRBV4-1, with D uncertain. The V gene's germline CDR1 is MGHRA and CDR2 YSYEKL. This CDR3 contains 15 residues. Between the trimmed V and J ends, which lost 4 bases and 0 bases, there was a span of 7 bases. The CDR3 bases are TGCGCCAGCAGCCCCCCGGTCTCTGGGGCCAACGTCCTGACTTTC. This sequence encodes CASSPPVSGANVLTF.

CDR3 in amino acids: CASSAGQGPYETQYF. CDR3 DNA sequence: TGTGCCAGCAGCGCGGGACAGGGGCCCTATGAGACCCAGTACTTC. The chain links TRBV9 to TRBJ2-5; 10 bases fit TRBD1. CDR1 and CDR2 from the germline V gene are SGDLS and YYNGEE. The CDR3 covers 15 residues. V lost 3 bases to trimming and J lost 5 bases; unmatched junction nucleotides: 7.

This chain uses TRBV20-1 with TRBJ1-5, with D hard to call. The CDR3 is made up of 10 amino acids. The germline gives CDR1 DFQATT, CDR2 SNEGSKA (reference sequence). Trimming removed 6 bases at V and 7 bases at J, with 7 bases between. CDR3 sequence reads: CSAPGQPQHF. For the CDR3, the DNA is TGCAGTGCCCCGGGGCAGCCCCAGCATTTT.

CDR3 protein: CASRDRGGAQEAFF. CDR3 coding DNA: TGTGCCAGCAGGGATCGGGGGGGCGCCCAGGAAGCTTTCTTT. V gene TRBV2 combines with J gene TRBJ1-1; tentative D call: TRBD1 (6 bases). The CDR3 is made up of 14 amino acids. The V and J ends lost 6 bases and 8 bases respectively, with 19 bases between them. CDR1 and CDR2 (germline): SNHLY, FYNNEI. Full variable domain (remainder filled in from reference TRBV2 and TRBJ1-1): EPEVTQTPSHQVTQMGQEVILRCVPISNHLYFYWYRQILGQKVEFLVSFYNNEISEKSEIFDDQFSVERPDGSNFTLKIRSTKLEDSAMYFCASRDRGGAQEAFFGQGTRLTVV.

This sequence joins TRBV28 and TRBJ2-7; 8 nucleotides line up with TRBD1. The CDR3 contains 15 residues. Trimming took 4 bases from V and 2 from J; bases not matched to a gene: 7. Germline loops: CDR1 MDHEN, CDR2 SYDVKM. The CDR3 coding sequence is TGTGCCAGCAGTTCGGACAGGGTAAGGACCTACGAGCAGTACTTC. This translates into CASSSDRVRTYEQYF.

This clone appeared a single time. This chain uses TRBV6-6 with TRBJ2-1; 8 bases are shared with TRBD2. The junction had 7 bases not matched to a gene; V was cut back by 2 bases and J by 7 bases. This CDR3 comprises 15 residues. Germline V lookup: CDR1 MNHNY, CDR2 SVGAGI (reference sequence). The CDR3 DNA sequence: TGTGCCAGCAGTTACCCGGGGGGGGGATCGAATGAGCAGTTCTTC. It translates to CASSYPGGGSNEQFF.